This TCR beta chain was sequenced in a study of identical twins. Using its own MiXCR run on the 5' RACE reads, TCRdb lists one record per CDR3 protein. Here the sample spans 700,000 or so distinct CDR3 sequences, 21% being singletons. Remarks on this clonotype: Its antigen is unknown.

Study findings and constraints: The study found weaker excess twin sharing in beta out-of-frame sequences. In monozygotic twins, models underestimated the sharing of out-of-frame TCR alpha.

The sample was also linked to a second study, of T cells expressing NK-cell markers. This second study notes: Four of the donors also had these clonotypes leading their CD3+CD56-NKG2C+ fraction.

This clonotype was obtained from a woman between 18 and 29 years old in good health. The sequencing input was PBMCs.

The CDR3 DNA sequence: TGTGCCAGCAGCTTAATTTTAAGCTACGAGCAGTACTTC. As protein: CASSLILSYEQYF. V and J are TRBV11-2 and TRBJ2-7; D call uncertain. Trimming removed 2 bases from V and 3 bases from J, with 8 bases in between. From germline, CDR1 is SGHAT and CDR2 FQNNGV. The CDR3 is 13 amino acids.